This record covers a single T cell receptor beta chain. V was clipped by 7 bases and J by 1 base, with 13 bases between them. The germline gives CDR1 SSHAT, CDR2 FNYEAQ (reference sequence). There are 14 residues in the CDR3. The data are from a study of T cells of healthy individuals. Via MiXCR, TCRdb re-called the 5' RACE reads, giving one row per CDR3 protein. The table shows about 60,000 distinct CDR3 sequences, with around 15% occurring only once. The V gene is TRBV7-7, the J gene TRBJ1-1, with D hard to call. The TCR was taken from a human donor in good health. The CDR3 loop is CASTHTPQNTEAFF. CDR3 coding DNA: TGTGCCAGCACCCATACACCGCAGAACACTGAAGCTTTCTTT. The full variable domain, with the rest looked up from reference TRBV7-7 and TRBJ1-1, is GAGVSQSPRYKVTKRGQDVTLRCDPISSHATLYWYQQALGQGPEFLTYFNYEAQPDKSGLPSDRFSAERPEGSISTLTIQRTEQRDSAMYRCASTHTPQNTEAFFGQGTRLTVV.